A single sample gave rise to the 17 T cell receptor beta chains below, sequenced in a study of cytomegalovirus exposure and HLA in healthy donors. 13 Jbeta primers and 60 Vbeta primers were used for the PCR. Repertoires were generated with immunoSEQ multiplex PCR, while TCRdb's copy carries only in-frame clones and drops some. This table has roughly 100,000 clones, more than 70% appearing once. Sample: PBMCs. These TCRs come from a man aged 18 to 35 in good health and CMV-seropositive.

J is TRBJ2-5 and V is TRBV19, with TRBD1 matching 7 bases. CDR1 and CDR2 (germline): LNHDA, SQIVND (reference sequence). V was clipped by 7 bases and J by 6 bases; unmatched bases: 8. There are 13 residues in the CDR3. The CDR3 region is CASTATGAQTQYF. The CDR3 region has the DNA TGTGCCAGTACCGCCACAGGGGCTCAGACCCAGTACTTC.

The chain has TRBV5-5 and TRBJ2-7; TRBD2 might be the D (6 bases). The CDR3 is made up of 14 amino acids. Trimming removed 4 bases from V and 12 bases from J, with 23 bases in between. Germline CDR1 reads SGHKS; CDR2 reads YYEKEE (reference sequence). CDR3 nucleotides: TGTGCCAGCAGCCCCGGGGTCGGGGGTGTTGTGCTGTACTTC. This sequence encodes CASSPGVGGVVLYF.

The chain carries TRBV19 and TRBJ2-3, with 8 bases that match TRBD1. The V segment lost 1 base and the J segment 3 bases; nucleotides outside the gene matches: 3. Germline V gives CDR1 LNHDA, CDR2 SQIVND (reference sequence). The CDR3 is made up of 15 amino acids. CDR3 region: CASSIGQGRTDTQYF. Written as DNA, the CDR3 is TGTGCCAGTAGTATAGGACAGGGGCGGACAGATACGCAGTATTTT.

The chain joins TRBV5-1 to TRBJ1-2, with D unresolved. Germline CDR1 is SGHRS and CDR2 is YFSETQ. CDR3 length: 14 residues. The V end was cut by 0 bases, the J end by 4 bases, with 10 bases between. The CDR3 spells CASSLGRNTYGYTF. CDR3 sequence (DNA): TGCGCCAGCAGCTTGGGGCGGAACACCTATGGCTACACCTTC.

The rearrangement links TRBV30 to TRBJ2-2, with 8 bases matching TRBD1. The CDR3 spans 14 residues. V was clipped by 7 bases and J by 4 bases; unmatched bases: 8. Germline CDR1 is GTSNPN and CDR2 is SVGIG (reference sequence). The DNA of the CDR3 is TGTGCCTTCATTGGACAGGGTGGCACCGGGGAGCTGTTTTTT. Protein product: CAFIGQGGTGELFF. Full variable domain (missing parts from reference TRBV30 and TRBJ2-2): SQTIHQWPATLVQPVGSPLSLECTVEGTSNPNLYWYRQAAGRGLQLLFYSVGIGQISSEVPQNLSASRPQDRQFILSSKKLLLSDSGFYLCAFIGQGGTGELFFGEGSRLTVL.

This rearrangement joins TRBV10-3 to TRBJ1-1, with D hard to call. Trimming removed 0 bases from V and 6 bases from J, with 14 bases in between. The CDR3 is 15 amino acids. Germline CDR1 ENHRY, CDR2 SYGVKD. The CDR3 coding sequence is TGTGCCATCAGTGAGTCGTTTATAGGGAGGGCTGAAGCTTTCTTT. Translating it yields CAISESFIGRAEAFF.

The chain employs TRBV27 and TRBJ1-6; D call uncertain. The CDR3 runs 12 residues. The germline CDR1 and CDR2 sequences are MNHEY and SMNVEV (reference sequence). V lost 3 bases and J 10 bases, leaving 7 bases between the germline ends. In nucleotides, the CDR3 is TGTGCCAGCAGTTTTGCTAACTCACCCCTCCACTTT. It codes for CASSFANSPLHF.

This clone was recorded once. V and J are TRBV6-5 and TRBJ2-5; 8 bases align to TRBD1. With the DNA end fitting TRBJ2-7 better, the J assignment may be wrong. The CDR3 spans 14 residues. Germline V lookup: CDR1 MNHEY, CDR2 SVGAGI. CDR3 in DNA: TGTGCCAGCAGTCGTTACACAGGGGGCTACGAGCAGTACTTC. Translating gives CASSRYTGGYEQYF.

J is TRBJ1-1 and V is TRBV7-2, with D hard to call. Trimming removed 4 bases at V and 4 bases at J, with 16 bases between. Germline lookup yields CDR1 SGHTA and CDR2 FQGNSA. The CDR3 consists of 15 residues. CDR3 region: CASSSSWRSGTEAFF. The CDR3 DNA reads as TGTGCCAGCAGCTCATCATGGAGAAGTGGCACTGAAGCTTTCTTT. Using reference TRBV7-2 and TRBJ1-1 for the parts outside the CDR3, the full variable domain is GAGVSQSPSNKVTEKGKDVELRCDPISGHTALYWYRQSLGQGLEFLIYFQGNSAPDKSGLPSDRFSAERTGGSVSTLTIQRTQQEDSAVYLCASSSSWRSGTEAFFGQGTRLTVV.

This clone appeared a few times. The rearrangement uses TRBV5-1 and TRBJ2-4; D is ambiguous. CDR3 length equals 15 residues. The germline V and J ends were trimmed by 0 bases and 0 bases, with 7 bases remaining between them. Germline values: CDR1 SGHRS, CDR2 YFSETQ. In nucleotides, the CDR3 is TGCGCCAGCAGCTTGGACAGCTTAGCCAAAAACATTCAGTACTTC. This gives the protein CASSLDSLAKNIQYF.

The CDR3: CASRGTGGFYEQYF. The CDR3 DNA follows: TGTGCCAGCAGAGGGACAGGGGGCTTCTACGAGCAGTACTTC. The V call is TRBV27, the J call TRBJ2-7; 12 bases align to TRBD1. Trimming cost V 6 bases and J 3 bases; bases outside gene matches: 3. Germline V gives CDR1 MNHEY, CDR2 SMNVEV (reference sequence). The CDR3 consists of 14 residues.

The V gene is TRBV5-8, the J gene TRBJ2-7; tentatively, D is TRBD1 (5 bases). Germline V gives CDR1 SGHTS, CDR2 YDEGEE. The CDR3 runs 15 residues. Trimming took off 4 bases at V and 7 bases at J, with 21 bases between the two ends. This chain's CDR3 is CASSPMGTGMWEQYF. In DNA, the CDR3 is TGTGCCAGCAGCCCAATGGGTACAGGAATGTGGGAGCAGTACTTC.

This rearrangement joins TRBV7-8 to TRBJ1-2, with a possible D match to TRBD1 (6 bases). CDR3 length equals 15 residues. Germline CDR1 SGHVS, CDR2 FQNEAQ. Trimming took off 5 bases at V and 6 bases at J, with 19 bases between the two ends. The CDR3 DNA reads as TGTGCCAGCAGCACCTGGGGACACGTGACGGATGGCTACACCTTC. Residues: CASSTWGHVTDGYTF.

This clone was seen just once. The chain links TRBV9 to TRBJ2-1, with a possible D match to TRBD1 (6 bases). V was cut by 5 bases and J by 4 bases, with 16 bases left in between. The V gene's germline CDR1 is SGDLS and CDR2 YYNGEE. The CDR3 covers 15 residues. CDR3 residues: CASRDTGLVYNEQFF. CDR3 sequence (DNA): TGTGCCAGCAGAGACACAGGGTTGGTTTACAATGAGCAGTTCTTC. Full variable domain (missing parts from reference TRBV9 and TRBJ2-1): DSGVTQTPKHLITATGQRVTLRCSPRSGDLSVYWYQQSLDQGLQFLIQYYNGEERAKGNILERFSAQQFPDLHSELNLSSLELGDSALYFCASRDTGLVYNEQFFGPGTRLTVL.

V usage is TRBV4-1 and J usage is TRBJ2-7; the match to TRBD1 covers 7 bases. V lost 4 bases and J lost 1; bases outside the gene matches: 4. CDR3 length: 14 amino acids. CDR1 and CDR2 (germline): MGHRA, YSYEKL. The CDR3 loop reads CASSLGQVSYEQYF. The CDR3 DNA reads TGCGCCAGCAGCCTCGGACAGGTTTCCTACGAGCAGTACTTC.

The rearrangement joins TRBV6-5 to TRBJ2-3; weak D call: TRBD1 (5 bases). The CDR3 sequence is 14 residues long. V was shortened by 5 bases and J by 2 bases, with 11 bases between the two germline ends. The germline gives CDR1 MNHEY, CDR2 SVGAGI. CDR3 nucleotides: TGTGCCAGCAGTAGAAGACAGACCACAGATACGCAGTATTTT. Amino acids: CASSRRQTTDTQYF.

The chain joins TRBV18 to TRBJ1-4; D gene ambiguous. V was clipped by 1 base and J by 4 bases, with 13 bases between them. Germline V lookup: CDR1 KGHSH, CDR2 LQKENI. CDR3 length: 16 residues. DNA of the CDR3: TGTGCCAGCTCACCACAGGAGATCCTTAGTAATGAAAAACTGTTTTTT. This sequence encodes CASSPQEILSNEKLFF.